This T cell receptor beta chain derives from a study of T cells of healthy individuals. TCRdb re-analysed the 5' RACE reads in MiXCR, keeping a single row per CDR3 protein. The sample holds 95,000 to 100,000 distinct CDR3 sequences, approximately 15% seen once. The source is a human donor in good health.

CDR3 in DNA: TGCGCCAGCAGGGTGGGGCTGCCTGAATTGGAGACCCAGTACTTC. Protein: CASRVGLPELETQYF. The V call is TRBV4-1, the J call TRBJ2-5; D possibly corresponds to TRBD1 (5 bases). This CDR3 spans 15 amino acids. V gave up 6 bases and J gave up 5 bases, with 19 bases separating them. Germline V gene data show CDR1 as MGHRA and CDR2 as YSYEKL.